The 25 T cell receptor beta chains below come from one sample, sequenced in a study of blood T cell repertoires in COVID-19. The protocol was immunoSEQ multiplex PCR, while the TCRdb copy is restricted to in-frame clones and leaves out a portion. Of approximately 100,000 clones in the sample, around 87% were seen once. Sequencing used peripheral blood. The source of these receptors is a woman aged 25 to 45 with acute or convalescent COVID-19.

This clone was counted ten times or more. The same CDR3 arises from other DNA sequences in this sample as well. V usage is TRBV28 and J usage is TRBJ1-4; D perhaps matches TRBD1 (5 bases). The CDR3 runs 14 residues. V dropped 3 bases and J dropped 6 bases, with 11 bases sitting between them. Germline CDR1 reads MDHEN; CDR2 reads SYDVKM. CDR3 coding DNA: TGTGCCAGCAGTTTTTCGGGGGGAGATGAAAAACTGTTTTTT. The encoded protein is CASSFSGGDEKLFF.

This rearrangement joins TRBV5-1 to TRBJ2-1; D is uncertain. Trimming cost V 0 bases and J 6 bases, with 10 bases left between them. The CDR3 spans 14 residues. Germline CDR1 reads SGHRS; CDR2 reads YFSETQ. As DNA, the CDR3 is TGCGCCAGCAGCTTGGGACTGGGTCCCAATGAGCAGTTCTTC. Its protein product is CASSLGLGPNEQFF.

V is TRBV3-1 (or the pseudogene TRBV3-2) and J is TRBJ1-6; no clear D gene. CDR1 is LGHDT and CDR2 is YNNKEL in the germline V gene (reference sequence). V was trimmed by 4 bases and J by 8 bases, leaving 6 bases between them. This CDR3 spans 12 amino acids. The chain's CDR3 is CASSRRDSPLHF. CDR3 nucleotides: TGTGCCAGCAGCCGTCGGGATTCACCCCTCCACTTT.

This chain links TRBV2 with TRBJ2-7; D gene ambiguous. CDR1 is SNHLY and CDR2 is FYNNEI in the germline V gene. The CDR3 has 14 amino acids. The V gene lost 0 bases and the J gene lost 6 bases, with 12 bases spanning the gap. CDR3 DNA sequence: TGTGCCAGCAGTGAAGCGCGACTCAGTGGCGAGCAGTACTTC. Amino acid sequence: CASSEARLSGEQYF.

J is TRBJ2-1 and V is TRBV7-9; TRBD1 matches 11 bases. CDR1 and CDR2 from the germline V gene are SEHNR and FQNEAQ (reference sequence). The CDR3 consists of 15 residues. V lost 5 bases, J lost 6 bases, and 6 bases stayed unmatched. The DNA of the CDR3 is TGTGCCAGCAGCCTACCGGACAGGGGGCTCAATGAGCAGTTCTTC. It is translated as CASSLPDRGLNEQFF. The full variable domain, in which reference TRBV7-9 and TRBJ2-1 provide the parts outside the CDR3, is DTGVSQNPRHKITKRGQNVTFRCDPISEHNRLYWYRQTLGQGPEFLTYFQNEAQLEKSRLLSDRFSAERPKGSFSTLEIQRTEQGDSAMYLCASSLPDRGLNEQFFGPGTRLTVL.

This clone was seen once. CDR3 in DNA: TGTGCCAGCAAGGGCTTTAACACACCAACTCAGCGGGCTTTCTTT. This gives the protein CASKGFNTPTQRAFF. The J gene is TRBJ1-1, the V gene TRBV28; D not resolved. Germline CDR1 reads MDHEN; CDR2 reads SYDVKM. V was cut by 7 bases and J by 11 bases, with 26 bases left in between. The CDR3 has 15 amino acids.

The rearrangement joins TRBV9 to TRBJ1-6, with D maybe TRBD1 (5 bases). CDR1 is SGDLS and CDR2 is YYNGEE in the germline V gene. V dropped 4 bases and J dropped 3 bases, with 14 bases sitting between them. This CDR3 comprises 16 residues. The CDR3 DNA sequence: TGTGCCAGCAGCCGCGGGACTAACTACTATAATTCACCCCTCCACTTT. Its translation: CASSRGTNYYNSPLHF.

The chain carries TRBV21-1 and TRBJ2-1; no DNA check was done on the table's D call, TRBD1. TRBV21-1 is noted as a pseudogene. The CDR3 loop spans 15 amino acids. CDR3 loop: CASSMGHSHPNEQFF. The CDR3 bases are TGTGCCAGCAGTATGGGACACAGTCATCCCAATGAGCAGTTCTTC.

The V and J genes are TRBV6-1 and TRBJ1-5; D call uncertain. This CDR3 contains 11 residues. The germline V gene has CDR1 MNHNS and CDR2 SASEGT. With 6 bases removed from V and 5 bases from J, the gap between germline ends came to 5 bases. For the CDR3, the DNA is TGTGCCAGCAGCTCAGATCAGCCCCAGCATTTT. As protein: CASSSDQPQHF.

V is TRBV2 and J is TRBJ2-5, with 8 bases fitting TRBD2. The CDR3 extends over 12 amino acids. The trim removed 5 bases at V and 6 bases at J, leaving 2 bases unmatched. Germline loops: CDR1 SNHLY, CDR2 FYNNEI. The DNA for the CDR3 is TGTGCCAGCAGTACTAGCGGCCAGACCCAGTACTTC. This encodes CASSTSGQTQYF.

This clone was found once. The chain has TRBV3-1 (or the pseudogene TRBV3-2) and TRBJ1-1; D remains unclear. Trimming removed 1 base at V and 6 bases at J, with 9 bases between. The CDR3 contains 13 residues. The germline V gene has CDR1 LGHDT and CDR2 YNNKEL (reference sequence). CDR3: CASSQVFPPEAFF. The CDR3 DNA sequence: TGTGCCAGCAGCCAAGTATTCCCCCCTGAAGCTTTCTTT.

The rearrangement joins TRBV12-3 or TRBV12-4 to TRBJ2-1, with TRBD2 matching 9 bases. This CDR3 spans 11 amino acids. With 5 bases clipped from V and 15 bases from J, the junction kept 5 bases outside the gene matches. The CDR3 loop reads CASSLGTSRFF. CDR3 coding DNA: TGTGCCAGCAGTCTAGGGACTAGCCGGTTCTTC.

This chain connects TRBV9 to TRBJ2-1; 10 bases align to TRBD2. Per germline, CDR1 SGDLS and CDR2 YYNGEE. The CDR3 is 16 amino acids. V lost 0 bases to trimming and J lost 7 bases; unmatched junction nucleotides: 7. The chain's CDR3 is CASSVEEAGGQNEQFF. The CDR3, as DNA: TGTGCCAGCAGCGTAGAGGAAGCGGGGGGGCAGAATGAGCAGTTCTTC.

The chain links TRBV11-3 to TRBJ1-6, with D hard to call. CDR3 length equals 13 residues. Trimming pared 4 bases from V and 6 bases from J, leaving 7 bases between. The germline V gene has CDR1 SGHNT and CDR2 YENEEA. The CDR3: CASSSSPNSPLHF. Here the CDR3 DNA reads TGTGCCAGCAGCTCCTCCCCTAATTCACCCCTCCACTTT.

This clone was observed a single time. The genes are TRBV9 and TRBJ1-3, with D tentatively TRBD1 (5 bases). The germline CDR1 and CDR2 sequences are SGDLS and YYNGEE. This CDR3 comprises 16 residues. V lost 0 bases, J lost 2 bases, and 12 bases lay in between. The CDR3 coding sequence is TGTGCCAGCAGCGTAGTGGGGGGATGGGCTGGAAACACCATATATTTT. It encodes CASSVVGGWAGNTIYF.

The sample holds a few counts of this clone. The chain joins TRBV5-6 to TRBJ1-1; no clear D gene. V dropped 4 bases and J dropped 5 bases, with 15 bases sitting between them. The CDR3 runs 14 residues. Looked up from germline, CDR1 is SGHDT and CDR2 is YYEEEE. The CDR3: CASSAPGSKTEAFF. The CDR3 region has the DNA TGTGCCAGCAGCGCCCCGGGGTCAAAAACTGAAGCTTTCTTT.

The chain couples TRBV11-3 to TRBJ2-1, with a possible D match to TRBD2 (6 bases). CDR3 size: 14 residues. The V gene's germline CDR1 is SGHNT and CDR2 YENEEA. V lost 1 base to trimming and J lost 7 bases, with 11 bases between them. The CDR3 coding sequence is TGTGCCAGCAGCTTAGGGAGGGGTGGGAATGAGCAGTTCTTC. Translated, it gives CASSLGRGGNEQFF. The entire variable domain, with the rest obtained from reference TRBV11-3 and TRBJ2-1, is as follows: EAGVVQSPRYKIIEKKQPVAFWCNPISGHNTLYWYLQNLGQGPELLIRYENEEAVDDSQLPKDRFSAERLKGVDSTLKIQPAELGDSAVYLCASSLGRGGNEQFFGPGTRLTVL.

The DNA for the CDR3 is TGTGCCAGCAGACAGGGGGCAGGAGATACGCAGTATTTT. Translating gives CASRQGAGDTQYF. The chain links TRBV6-5 to TRBJ2-3, with 9 bases aligning to TRBD1. CDR1 is MNHEY and CDR2 is SVGAGI in the germline V gene. V shed 6 bases and J 5 bases; nucleotides not matched to a gene: 3. This CDR3 region has 13 residues.

This clone was seen a handful of times. The chain is built from TRBV10-3 and TRBJ1-4; 8 bases match TRBD1. The CDR3 is 15 residues long. J lost 5 bases, V lost 2 bases, and 4 bases had no gene match. The germline CDR1 and CDR2 sequences are ENHRY and SYGVKD. CDR3 DNA: TGTGCCATCAGTGAGGCAGGGGGCGAGAATGAAAAACTGTTTTTT. Residues: CAISEAGGENEKLFF.

The J gene is TRBJ1-2, the V gene TRBV28; D is possibly TRBD1 (6 bases). Germline CDR1 MDHEN, CDR2 SYDVKM. V gave up 1 base and J gave up 8 bases, with 20 bases separating them. This CDR3 has 16 amino acids. The CDR3 spells CASSLSVLQGPRGYTF. The CDR3 bases are TGTGCCAGCAGTTTATCCGTCTTGCAGGGGCCTAGGGGCTACACCTTC.

This clone turned up a few times. This rearrangement joins TRBV28 to TRBJ2-3; TRBD1 matches at 10 bases. The CDR3 is 16 residues long. V shed 5 bases and J 4 bases; nucleotides not matched to a gene: 9. Per germline, CDR1 MDHEN and CDR2 SYDVKM. The CDR3 protein is CASSGGGQGRADTQYF. The CDR3 DNA is TGTGCCAGCAGTGGCGGGGGACAGGGGCGGGCAGATACGCAGTATTTT. Full variable domain (rest looked up from reference TRBV28 and TRBJ2-3): DVKVTQSSRYLVKRTGEKVFLECVQDMDHENMFWYRQDPGLGLRLIYFSYDVKMKEKGDIPEGYSVSREKKERFSLILESASTNQTSMYLCASSGGGQGRADTQYFGPGTRLTVL.

V usage is TRBV7-8 and J usage is TRBJ2-7; 9 bases agree with TRBD1. CDR1 and CDR2 from the germline V gene are SGHVS and FQNEAQ. J gave up 6 bases and V 3 bases, and 6 bases lay outside the gene matches. The CDR3 runs to 14 residues. The CDR3 sequence: CASSFGDRVSEQYF. The CDR3 DNA is TGTGCCAGCAGCTTCGGGGACAGGGTCAGCGAGCAGTACTTC.

V gene TRBV5-8 combines with J gene TRBJ1-2; D is undetermined. CDR1 and CDR2 from the germline V gene are SGHTS and YDEGEE. The ends were cut back, 6 bases at V and 8 bases at J, with 23 bases in the middle. The CDR3 totals 15 residues. The CDR3 DNA follows: TGTGCCAGCAACAATTGGGCGGGAGTAGTGCGGGGCTACACCTTC. Amino acids: CASNNWAGVVRGYTF.

The CDR3 sequence is CASSFGGNTEAFF. For the CDR3, the DNA is TGTGCCAGCAGTTTTGGAGGGAACACTGAAGCTTTCTTT. The chain uses TRBV12-3 or TRBV12-4 and TRBJ1-1; the D is unclear. Trimming took 3 bases from V and 1 from J, leaving 6 bases between them. This CDR3 has 13 amino acids.

The genes are TRBV28 and TRBJ1-6, with D unresolved. V was clipped by 4 bases and J by 10 bases, with 14 bases between them. The V gene's germline CDR1 is MDHEN and CDR2 SYDVKM. This CDR3 comprises 14 residues. The DNA of the CDR3 is TGTGCCAGCAGTTCCCTGGGCGCGGGGTCACCCCTCCACTTT. Translation: CASSSLGAGSPLHF.